This T cell receptor beta chain is from a study of T cell responses to AZD1222 COVID-19 vaccine. Study results and caveats: Donors skewed white British and female; clonal diversity was possibly underestimated.

Assay: immunoSEQ multiplex PCR; the TCRdb copy retains only in-frame clones and omits some. Among around 150,000 clones listed, 90% were seen once. To note about this clone: Its antigen is as yet unknown.

This TCR was sampled from an adult in good health. Material: peripheral blood, obtained on day 0 of AZD1222 vaccination.

CDR3 nucleotides: TGCGCCAGCAGGGGACAGAGCAATCAGCCCCAGCATTTT. Translation gives CASRGQSNQPQHF. This chain joins TRBV10-2 and TRBJ1-5; 7 nucleotides align to TRBD1. The ends lost 6 bases at V and 1 base at J; junction bases unmatched: 0. CDR1 and CDR2 from the germline V gene are WSHSY and SAAADI. The CDR3 totals 13 residues.